This TCR beta chain derives from a study of cytomegalovirus exposure and HLA in healthy donors. Notes on this clone: Its specificity is not known.

The PCR ran on 60 Vbeta and 13 Jbeta primers. Clones were sequenced by immunoSEQ multiplex PCR, and TCRdb holds only the in-frame ones, with some missing. The table records around 230,000 clones, roughly 81% of them present only once. Study-level points and caveats: In a later analysis, specific HLA alleles were associated with 15,000 or so TCR beta sequences at a 0.05 false discovery rate.

The sample taken for sequencing was PBMCs. The origin of this receptor is a girl aged 2-10 years in good health and CMV-seronegative.

The CDR3 DNA reads as TGCGCCAGCAGCCAAGTGGGCCAGTTGAATGAGCAGTTCTTC. Residues: CASSQVGQLNEQFF. V and J are TRBV4-1 and TRBJ2-1; D is undetermined. V was trimmed by 1 base and J by 7 bases, leaving 11 bases between them. Germline V CDR1 and CDR2: MGHRA, YSYEKL. The CDR3 loop spans 14 amino acids.